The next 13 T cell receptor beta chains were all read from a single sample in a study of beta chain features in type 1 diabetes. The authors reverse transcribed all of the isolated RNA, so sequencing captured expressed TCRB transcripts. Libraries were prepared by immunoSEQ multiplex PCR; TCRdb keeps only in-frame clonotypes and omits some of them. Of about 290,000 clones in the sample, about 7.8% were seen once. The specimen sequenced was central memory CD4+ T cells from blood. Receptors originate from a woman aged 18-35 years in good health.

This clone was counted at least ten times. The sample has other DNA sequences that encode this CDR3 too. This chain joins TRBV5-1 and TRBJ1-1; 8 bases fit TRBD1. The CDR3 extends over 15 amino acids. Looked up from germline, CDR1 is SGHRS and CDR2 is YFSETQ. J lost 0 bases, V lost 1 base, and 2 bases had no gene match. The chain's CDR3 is CASSLPTGVNTEAFF. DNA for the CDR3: TGCGCCAGCAGCTTGCCGACAGGGGTGAACACTGAAGCTTTCTTT.

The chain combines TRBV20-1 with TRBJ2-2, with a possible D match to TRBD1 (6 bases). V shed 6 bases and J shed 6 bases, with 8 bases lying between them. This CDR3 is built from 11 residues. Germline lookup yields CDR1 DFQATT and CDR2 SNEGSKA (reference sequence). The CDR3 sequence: CSATGSGELFF. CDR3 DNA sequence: TGCAGTGCCACAGGGTCCGGGGAGCTGTTTTTT.

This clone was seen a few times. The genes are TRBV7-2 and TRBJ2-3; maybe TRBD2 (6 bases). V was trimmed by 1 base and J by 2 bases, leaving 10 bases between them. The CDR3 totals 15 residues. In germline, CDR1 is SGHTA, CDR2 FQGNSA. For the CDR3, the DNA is TGTGCCAGCAGCTTAGTCGGGGGTTTCACAGATACGCAGTATTTT. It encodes CASSLVGGFTDTQYF.

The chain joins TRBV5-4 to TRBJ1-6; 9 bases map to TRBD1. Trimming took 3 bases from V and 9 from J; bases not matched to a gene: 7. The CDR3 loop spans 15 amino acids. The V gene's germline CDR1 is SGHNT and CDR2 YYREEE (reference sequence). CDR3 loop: CASSSPGQGVSPLHF. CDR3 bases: TGTGCCAGCAGCTCGCCGGGACAGGGCGTTTCACCCCTCCACTTT.

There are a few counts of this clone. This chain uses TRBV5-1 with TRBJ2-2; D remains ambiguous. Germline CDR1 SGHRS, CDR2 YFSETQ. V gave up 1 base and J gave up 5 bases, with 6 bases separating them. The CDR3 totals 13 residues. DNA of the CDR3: TGCGCCAGCAGCTTGCGGGTAACCGGGGAGCTGTTTTTT. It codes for CASSLRVTGELFF.

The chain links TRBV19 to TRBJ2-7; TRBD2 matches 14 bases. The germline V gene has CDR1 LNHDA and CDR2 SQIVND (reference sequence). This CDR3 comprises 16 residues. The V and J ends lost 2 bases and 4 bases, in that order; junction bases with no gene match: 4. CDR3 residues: CASSIRTSGRPYEQYF. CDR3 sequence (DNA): TGTGCCAGTAGTATACGGACTAGCGGGAGGCCATACGAGCAGTACTTC.

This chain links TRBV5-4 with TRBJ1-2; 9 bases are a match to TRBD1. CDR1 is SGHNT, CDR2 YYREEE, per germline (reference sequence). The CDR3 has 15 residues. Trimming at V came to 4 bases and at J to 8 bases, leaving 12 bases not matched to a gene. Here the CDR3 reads CASSPRRDRDGGYTF. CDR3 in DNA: TGTGCCAGCAGCCCCCGGAGGGACAGGGACGGCGGCTACACCTTC.

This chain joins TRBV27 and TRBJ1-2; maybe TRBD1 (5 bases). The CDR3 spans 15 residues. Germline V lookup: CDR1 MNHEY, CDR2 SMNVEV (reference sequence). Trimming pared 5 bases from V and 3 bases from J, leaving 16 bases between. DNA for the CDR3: TGTGCCAGCAGTACCCTTGGGGCGGGAGACTATGGCTACACCTTC. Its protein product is CASSTLGAGDYGYTF.

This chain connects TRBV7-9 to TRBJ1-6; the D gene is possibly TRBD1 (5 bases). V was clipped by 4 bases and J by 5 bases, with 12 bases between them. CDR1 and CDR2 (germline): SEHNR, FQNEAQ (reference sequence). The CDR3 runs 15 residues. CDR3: CASSSRDGDNSPLHF. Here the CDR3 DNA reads TGTGCCAGCAGCTCCCGGGACGGAGATAATTCACCCCTCCACTTT. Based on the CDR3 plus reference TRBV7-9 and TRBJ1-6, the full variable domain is DTGVSQNPRHKITKRGQNVTFRCDPISEHNRLYWYRQTLGQGPEFLTYFQNEAQLEKSRLLSDRFSAERPKGSFSTLEIQRTEQGDSAMYLCASSSRDGDNSPLHFGNGTRLTVT.

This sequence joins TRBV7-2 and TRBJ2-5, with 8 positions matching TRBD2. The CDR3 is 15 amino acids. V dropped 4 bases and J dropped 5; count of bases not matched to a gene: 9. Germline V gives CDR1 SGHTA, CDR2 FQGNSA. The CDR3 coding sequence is TGTGCCAGCAGCTCTGATAGGACTAGCAGGGAGACCCAGTACTTC. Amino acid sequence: CASSSDRTSRETQYF.

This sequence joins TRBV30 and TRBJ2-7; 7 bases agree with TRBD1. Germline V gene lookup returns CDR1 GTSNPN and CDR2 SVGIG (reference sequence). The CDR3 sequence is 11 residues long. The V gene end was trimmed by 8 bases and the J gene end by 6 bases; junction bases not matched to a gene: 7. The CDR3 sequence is CAGTTGREQYF. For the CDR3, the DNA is TGTGCCGGAACGACAGGGCGCGAGCAGTACTTC.

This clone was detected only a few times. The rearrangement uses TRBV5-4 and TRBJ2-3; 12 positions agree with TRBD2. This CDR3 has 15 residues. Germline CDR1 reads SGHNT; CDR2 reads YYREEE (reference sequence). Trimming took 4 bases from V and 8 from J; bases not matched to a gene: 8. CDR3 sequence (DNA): TGTGCCAGCAGCCAAGAGACTAGCGGGGGATTTACGCAGTATTTT. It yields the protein CASSQETSGGFTQYF.

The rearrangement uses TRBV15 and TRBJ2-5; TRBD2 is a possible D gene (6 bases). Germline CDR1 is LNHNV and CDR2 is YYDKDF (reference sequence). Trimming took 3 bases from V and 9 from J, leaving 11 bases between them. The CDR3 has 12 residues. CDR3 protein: CATSSGRGAQYF. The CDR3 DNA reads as TGTGCCACCAGCAGCGGCCGCGGGGCCCAGTACTTC.